This T cell receptor beta chain was identified during a study of T cell responses to AZD1222 COVID-19 vaccine. Study outcomes and limitations: Spike-specific TCR repertoires showed rising breadth and depth after two AZD1222 doses.

As regards this clone: Its antigen remains unidentified.

Here immunoSEQ multiplex PCR was the method, and the copy in TCRdb shows in-frame clones only, minus some. The sample yields roughly 120,000 clones, 75% to 90% seen once. Per the germline V gene, CDR1 is MNHEY and CDR2 is SMNVEV (reference sequence). This CDR3 has 14 residues. The ends were cut back, 6 bases at V and 9 bases at J, with 15 bases in the middle. The sample consisted of peripheral blood, taken on day 0 of AZD1222 vaccination. This TCR was sampled from an adult in good health. The rearrangement links TRBV27 to TRBJ1-6, with D possibly being TRBD1 (5 bases). The CDR3 spells CASSLRDLSSPLHF. In DNA form, the CDR3 reads TGTGCCAGCAGCCTCCGGGACCTTTCTTCACCCCTCCACTTT.